The 12 T cell receptor beta chains in this list originate from one sample, sequenced in a study of shared clonotypes between healthy human individuals. CD45RO-negative cells were positively selected for CCR7, leaving out terminally differentiated effector memory CD45RA+ cells. Clones were sequenced by immunoSEQ multiplex PCR, and TCRdb holds only the in-frame ones, with some missing. The table lists some 1,900,000 clones, roughly 95% of them singletons. Specimen: naive CD8+ T cells sorted from blood. The receptors here all came from a man younger than 35 in good health.

V is TRBV5-1 and J is TRBJ2-7; 7 nucleotides align to TRBD1. V trimming: 3 bases; J trimming: 2 bases; junction bases outside the gene matches: 8. The germline CDR1 and CDR2 sequences are SGHRS and YFSETQ. This CDR3 is built from 15 residues. The CDR3 protein is CASSWDRDRPYEQYF. DNA of the CDR3: TGCGCCAGCAGCTGGGACCGGGACAGACCCTACGAGCAGTACTTC.

The V call is TRBV9, the J call TRBJ2-1, with D tentatively TRBD2 (5 bases). Germline V gene lookup returns CDR1 SGDLS and CDR2 YYNGEE. There are 16 residues in the CDR3. The V gene lost 0 bases and the J gene lost 0 bases, with 10 bases spanning the gap. CDR3 sequence (DNA): TGTGCCAGCAGCGTAGGAGGGATCTCCTCCTACAATGAGCAGTTCTTC. Translating gives CASSVGGISSYNEQFF.

This chain uses TRBV28 with TRBJ1-2; 9 bases align to TRBD1. Germline V gives CDR1 MDHEN, CDR2 SYDVKM. V was pared by 6 bases and J by 4 bases, with 9 bases of the junction left unmatched. This CDR3 spans 15 amino acids. The CDR3 loop is CASSMTGGEGYGYTF. The CDR3 DNA is TGTGCCAGCAGCATGACAGGGGGTGAGGGCTATGGCTACACCTTC.

V is TRBV4-1 and J is TRBJ2-1; D not certain. This CDR3 has 13 amino acids. The V gene lost 0 bases and the J gene lost 10 bases, with 10 bases spanning the gap. Germline V gene lookup returns CDR1 MGHRA and CDR2 YSYEKL. CDR3 sequence (DNA): TGCGCCAGCAGCCAAGATCTTAGGGCCGAGCAGTTCTTC. Its translation: CASSQDLRAEQFF.

The rearrangement joins TRBV7-2 to TRBJ2-7; 8 bases are a match to TRBD1. The germline V gene encodes CDR1 SGHTA and CDR2 FQGNSA. The length of the CDR3 is 15 residues. After removal of 3 bases from V and 0 bases from J, the junction contained 4 bases not matched to a gene. CDR3 residues: CASSFRDRYSYEQYF. In DNA form, the CDR3 reads TGTGCCAGCAGCTTTCGGGACAGGTACTCCTACGAGCAGTACTTC.

On this clone itself: A read error may account for a junction end that differs from germline. This sequence joins TRBV7-7 and TRBJ2-6; 9 bases line up with TRBD2. Germline lookup yields CDR1 SSHAT and CDR2 FNYEAQ (reference sequence). The CDR3 spans 19 residues. CDR3 nucleotides: TGTGCTAGCAGCTCGGCCCCCTGGCGGGAGGGCAGCGGGGCCAACGTCCTGACTTTC. Translation gives CASSSAPWREGSGANVLTF.

The CDR3 nucleotides are TGTGCCAGCACCTCCCAGGGGGCCGGGACCGGGGAGCTGTTTTTT. It is translated as CASTSQGAGTGELFF. The chain uses TRBV27 and TRBJ2-2; 8 bases agree with TRBD1. The V segment lost 7 bases and the J segment 5 bases; nucleotides outside the gene matches: 9. Germline CDR1 reads MNHEY; CDR2 reads SMNVEV (reference sequence). The CDR3 has 15 amino acids.

This rearrangement joins TRBV2 to TRBJ2-2; either TRBD1 or TRBD2 may supply D (5 bases each). Looked up from germline, CDR1 is SNHLY and CDR2 is FYNNEI. This CDR3 has 12 residues. V lost 11 bases and J lost 5, with 12 bases in between. The CDR3 region has the DNA TGTGCCGGGGACGGGATGACCGGGGAGCTGTTTTTT. It yields the protein CAGDGMTGELFF.

The rearrangement uses TRBV29-1 and TRBJ2-1; D is unresolved. CDR1 and CDR2 (germline): SQVTM, ANQGSEA. V was clipped by 0 bases and J by 10 bases, with 4 bases between them. This CDR3 is 10 amino acids long. DNA for the CDR3: TGCAGCGTTGAAGAAGGGGAGCAGTTCTTC. This sequence encodes CSVEEGEQFF.

The V and J genes are TRBV6-5 and TRBJ1-5; no firm D call. The CDR3 is made up of 13 amino acids. Looked up from germline, CDR1 is MNHEY and CDR2 is SVGAGI. Trimming removed 6 bases from V and 5 bases from J, with 11 bases in between. In DNA form, the CDR3 reads TGTGCCAGCAGAGTCGTTGTTGATCAGCCCCAGCATTTT. Its translation is CASRVVVDQPQHF.

V gene TRBV5-1 combines with J gene TRBJ1-1, with D tentatively TRBD1 (6 bases). Deletions cut 4 bases from V and 0 bases from J, with 22 bases between. Germline values: CDR1 SGHRS, CDR2 YFSETQ. CDR3 length equals 18 residues. As DNA, the CDR3 is TGCGCCAGCAGCATGGCCCGGGACACTTCATTCATGAACACTGAAGCTTTCTTT. This encodes CASSMARDTSFMNTEAFF.

This rearrangement joins TRBV30 to TRBJ2-5, with 7 bases identical to TRBD1. V gave up 1 base and J gave up 5 bases; unmatched junction bases: 7. The CDR3 contains 14 residues. Per germline, CDR1 GTSNPN and CDR2 SVGIG (reference sequence). The CDR3 protein is CAWSDFTGEETQYF. The DNA for the CDR3 is TGTGCCTGGAGTGATTTCACAGGGGAGGAGACCCAGTACTTC.